This T cell receptor (beta chain) was documented in a study of cytomegalovirus exposure and HLA in healthy donors. This PCR relied on a set of 60 Vbeta primers and 13 Jbeta primers. Assay: immunoSEQ multiplex PCR; the TCRdb copy retains only in-frame clones and omits some. The sample holds roughly 190,000 clones, 65% to 90% seen once. Findings and caveats of the study: Relative to the approximately 670-donor mean, N-insertions were reportedly fewer in an Asian-associated ancestry cluster in a later analysis.

When sampled, the donors appeared nominally healthy, though they likely had unrecorded immune exposures. In the case of this clone: Its matching antigen is unknown.

The clonotype comes from a man aged 40-49 years in good health and CMV-seropositive. The sequenced sample consisted of PBMCs.

CDR3 DNA: TGCGCCAGCATCGATACACTGAACACTGAAGCTTTCTTT. Protein sequence: CASIDTLNTEAFF. The chain has TRBV4-1 and TRBJ1-1, with D unclear. The CDR3 consists of 13 residues. V lost 7 bases and J 0 bases, leaving 9 bases between the germline ends. Germline-derived CDR1 and CDR2 are MGHRA and YSYEKL.